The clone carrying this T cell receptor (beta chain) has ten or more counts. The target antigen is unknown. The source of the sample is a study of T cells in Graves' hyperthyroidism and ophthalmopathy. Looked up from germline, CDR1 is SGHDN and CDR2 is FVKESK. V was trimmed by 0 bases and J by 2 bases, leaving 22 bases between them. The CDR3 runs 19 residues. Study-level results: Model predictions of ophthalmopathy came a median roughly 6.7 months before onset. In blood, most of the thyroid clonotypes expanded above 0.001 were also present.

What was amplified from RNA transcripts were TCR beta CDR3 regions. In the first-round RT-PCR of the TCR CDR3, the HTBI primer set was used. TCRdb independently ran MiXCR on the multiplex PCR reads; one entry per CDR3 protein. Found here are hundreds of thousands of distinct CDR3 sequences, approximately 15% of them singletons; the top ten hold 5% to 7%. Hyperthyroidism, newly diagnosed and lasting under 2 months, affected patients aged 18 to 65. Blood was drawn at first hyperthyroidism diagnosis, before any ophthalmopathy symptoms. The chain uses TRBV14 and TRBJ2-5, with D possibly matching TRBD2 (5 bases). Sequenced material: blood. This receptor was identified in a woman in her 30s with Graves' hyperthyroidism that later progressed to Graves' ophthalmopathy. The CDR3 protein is CASSQETPQSGVYQETQYF. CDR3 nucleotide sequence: TGTGCCAGCAGCCAAGAGACCCCCCAGAGCGGAGTCTATCAAGAGACCCAGTACTTC. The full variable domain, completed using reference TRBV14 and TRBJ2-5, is EAGVTQFPSHSVIEKGQTVTLRCDPISGHDNLYWYRRVMGKEIKFLLHFVKESKQDESGMPNNRFLAERTGGTYSTLKVQPAELEDSGVYFCASSQETPQSGVYQETQYFGPGTRLLVL.